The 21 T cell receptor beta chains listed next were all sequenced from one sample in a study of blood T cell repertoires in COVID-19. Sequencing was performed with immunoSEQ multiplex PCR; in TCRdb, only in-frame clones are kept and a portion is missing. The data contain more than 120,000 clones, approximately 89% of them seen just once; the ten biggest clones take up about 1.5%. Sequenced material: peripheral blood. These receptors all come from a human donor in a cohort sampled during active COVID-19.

The CDR3 DNA reads TGTGCCAGCAGCCAGAAGGGACTGAATCAGCCCCAGCATTTT. Translation gives CASSQKGLNQPQHF. The rearrangement links TRBV3-1 (or the pseudogene TRBV3-2) to TRBJ1-5; maybe TRBD1 (5 bases). Germline CDR1 and CDR2: LGHDT and YNNKEL (reference sequence). The CDR3 has 14 amino acids. The V gene lost 3 bases and the J gene lost 4 bases, with 10 bases spanning the gap.

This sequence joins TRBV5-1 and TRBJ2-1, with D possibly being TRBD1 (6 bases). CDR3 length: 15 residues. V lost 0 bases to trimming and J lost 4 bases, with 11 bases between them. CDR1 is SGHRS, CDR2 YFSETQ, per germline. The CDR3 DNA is TGCGCCAGCAGCTTGGTGGCAGGGGCTTACAATGAGCAGTTCTTC. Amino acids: CASSLVAGAYNEQFF.

CDR3 sequence reads: CSASSSGGAMNEQFF. The CDR3, as DNA: TGCAGTGCTAGTTCGAGCGGGGGGGCCATGAATGAGCAGTTCTTC. The chain recombines TRBV20-1 with TRBJ2-1; 10 bases are shared with TRBD2. V was pared by 3 bases and J by 7 bases, with 9 bases of the junction left unmatched. CDR3 size: 15 residues. Germline CDR1 reads DFQATT; CDR2 reads SNEGSKA (reference sequence).

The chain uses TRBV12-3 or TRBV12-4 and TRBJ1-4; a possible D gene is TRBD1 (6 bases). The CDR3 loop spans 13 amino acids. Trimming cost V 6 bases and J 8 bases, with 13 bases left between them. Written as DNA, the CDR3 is TGTGCCAGCAGCGCCGCGGGGGCCGAAAAACTGTTTTTT. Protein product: CASSAAGAEKLFF.

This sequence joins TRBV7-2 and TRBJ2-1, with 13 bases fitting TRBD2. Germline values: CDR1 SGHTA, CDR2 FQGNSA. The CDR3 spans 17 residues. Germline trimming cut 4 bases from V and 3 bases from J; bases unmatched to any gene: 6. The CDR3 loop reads CASSSTSGGAIYNEQFF. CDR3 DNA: TGTGCCAGCAGCTCCACTAGCGGGGGGGCCATCTACAATGAGCAGTTCTTC.

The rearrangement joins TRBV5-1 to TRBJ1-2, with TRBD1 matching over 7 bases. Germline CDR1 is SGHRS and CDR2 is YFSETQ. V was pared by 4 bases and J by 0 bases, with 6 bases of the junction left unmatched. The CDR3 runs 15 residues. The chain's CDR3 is CASSARGDANYGYTF. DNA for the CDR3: TGCGCCAGCAGCGCCAGGGGGGATGCTAACTATGGCTACACCTTC. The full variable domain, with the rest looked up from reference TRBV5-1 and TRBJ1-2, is KAGVTQTPRYLIKTRGQQVTLSCSPISGHRSVSWYQQTPGQGLQFLFEYFSETQRNKGNFPGRFSGRQFSNSRSEMNVSTLELGDSALYLCASSARGDANYGYTFGSGTRLTVV.

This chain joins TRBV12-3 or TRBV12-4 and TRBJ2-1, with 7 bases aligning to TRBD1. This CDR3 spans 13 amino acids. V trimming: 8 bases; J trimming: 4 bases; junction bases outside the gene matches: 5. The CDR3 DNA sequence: TGTGCCAGCGGGACAGAGGTTTACAATGAGCAGTTCTTC. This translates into CASGTEVYNEQFF.

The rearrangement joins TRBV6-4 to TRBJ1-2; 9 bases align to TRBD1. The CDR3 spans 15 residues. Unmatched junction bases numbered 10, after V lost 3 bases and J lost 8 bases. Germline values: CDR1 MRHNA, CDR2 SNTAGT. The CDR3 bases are TGTGCCAGCAGTGAGGCACTAGGACAGGGGTTCGGCTACACCTTC. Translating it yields CASSEALGQGFGYTF.

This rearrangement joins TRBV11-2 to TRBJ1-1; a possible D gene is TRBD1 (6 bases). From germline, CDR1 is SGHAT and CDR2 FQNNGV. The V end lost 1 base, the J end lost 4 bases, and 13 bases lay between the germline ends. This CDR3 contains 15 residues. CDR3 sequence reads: CASSLVRGASTEAFF. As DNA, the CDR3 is TGTGCCAGCAGCTTAGTCCGGGGGGCAAGCACTGAAGCTTTCTTT.

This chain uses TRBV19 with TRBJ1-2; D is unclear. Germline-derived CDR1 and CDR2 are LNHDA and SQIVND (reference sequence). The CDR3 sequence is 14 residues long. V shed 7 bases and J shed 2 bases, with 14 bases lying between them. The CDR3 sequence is CASTPGTQNYGYTF. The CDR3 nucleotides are TGTGCCAGTACCCCAGGCACCCAGAACTATGGCTACACCTTC.

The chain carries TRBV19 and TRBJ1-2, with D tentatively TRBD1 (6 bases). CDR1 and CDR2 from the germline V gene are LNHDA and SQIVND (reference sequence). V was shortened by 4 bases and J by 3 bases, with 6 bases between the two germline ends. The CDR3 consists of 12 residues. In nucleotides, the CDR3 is TGTGCCAGTAGTAAGGGGGACTATGGCTACACCTTC. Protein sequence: CASSKGDYGYTF.

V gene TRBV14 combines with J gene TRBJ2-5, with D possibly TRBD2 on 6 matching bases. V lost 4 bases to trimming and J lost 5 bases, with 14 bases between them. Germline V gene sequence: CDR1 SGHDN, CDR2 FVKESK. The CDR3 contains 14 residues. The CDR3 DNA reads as TGTGCCAGCAGCCTAAGCCGGGGGAAGGAGACCCAGTACTTC. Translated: CASSLSRGKETQYF.

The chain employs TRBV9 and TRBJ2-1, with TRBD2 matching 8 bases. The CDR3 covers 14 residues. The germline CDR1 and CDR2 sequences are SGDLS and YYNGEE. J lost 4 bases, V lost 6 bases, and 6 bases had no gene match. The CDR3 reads CASTVGLAYNEQFF. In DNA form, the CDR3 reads TGTGCCAGCACCGTCGGACTAGCATACAATGAGCAGTTCTTC.

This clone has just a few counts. The CDR3 region is CASSYRQMNTEAFF. In DNA, the CDR3 is TGTGCCAGCAGCTACCGACAGATGAACACTGAAGCTTTCTTT. The chain employs TRBV5-4 and TRBJ1-1, with a tentative D call TRBD1 (5 bases). Germline CDR1 reads SGHNT; CDR2 reads YYREEE (reference sequence). The CDR3 has 14 residues. Trimming cost V 3 bases and J 0 bases, with 9 bases left between them.

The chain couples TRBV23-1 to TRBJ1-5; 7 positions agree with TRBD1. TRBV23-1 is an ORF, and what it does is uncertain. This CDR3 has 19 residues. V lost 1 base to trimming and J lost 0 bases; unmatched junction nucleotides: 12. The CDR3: CASSQLVRGTKYSNQPQHF. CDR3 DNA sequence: TGCGCCAGCAGTCAATTGGTCAGGGGGACCAAGTATAGCAATCAGCCCCAGCATTTT.

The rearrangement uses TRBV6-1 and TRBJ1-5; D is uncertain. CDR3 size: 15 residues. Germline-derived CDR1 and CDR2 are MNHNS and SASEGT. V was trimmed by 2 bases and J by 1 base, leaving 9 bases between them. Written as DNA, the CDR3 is TGTGCCAGCAGTGAAATCGACGGGAGCAATCAGCCCCAGCATTTT. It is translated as CASSEIDGSNQPQHF.

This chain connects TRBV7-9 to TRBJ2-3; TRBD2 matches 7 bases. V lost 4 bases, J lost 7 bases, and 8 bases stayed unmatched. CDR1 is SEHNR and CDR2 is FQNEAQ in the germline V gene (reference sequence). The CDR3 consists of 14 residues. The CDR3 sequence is CASSSRAGYYTQYF. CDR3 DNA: TGTGCCAGCAGCTCCCGAGCGGGGTATTATACGCAGTATTTT.

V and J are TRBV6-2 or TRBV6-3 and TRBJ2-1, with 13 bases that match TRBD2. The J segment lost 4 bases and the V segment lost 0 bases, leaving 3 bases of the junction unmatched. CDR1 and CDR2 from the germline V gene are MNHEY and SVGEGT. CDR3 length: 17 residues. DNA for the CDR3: TGTGCCAGCAGTTACTCACTAGCGGGGGGGCTTTACAATGAGCAGTTCTTC. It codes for CASSYSLAGGLYNEQFF.

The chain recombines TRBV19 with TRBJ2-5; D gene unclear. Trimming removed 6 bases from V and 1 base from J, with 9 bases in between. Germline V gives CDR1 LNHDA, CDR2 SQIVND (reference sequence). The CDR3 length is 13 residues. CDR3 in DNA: TGTGCCAGTAGCCCTAGGCTCCAAGAGACCCAGTACTTC. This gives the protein CASSPRLQETQYF.

The CDR3 spells CASSQETGGNQETQYF. The CDR3 DNA reads TGCGCCAGCAGCCAAGAAACGGGGGGTAACCAAGAGACCCAGTACTTC. The chain carries TRBV4-1 and TRBJ2-5; 7 nucleotides match TRBD2. The CDR3 contains 16 residues. With V trimmed by 0 bases and J by 0 bases, 4 bases remained unmatched. CDR1 is MGHRA and CDR2 is YSYEKL in the germline V gene.

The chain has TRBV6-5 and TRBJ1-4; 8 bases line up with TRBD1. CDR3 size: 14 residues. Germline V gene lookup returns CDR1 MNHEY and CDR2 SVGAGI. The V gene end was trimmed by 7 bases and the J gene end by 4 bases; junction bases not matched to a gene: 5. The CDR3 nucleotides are TGTGCCAGCATTGGACAGGGCAATAATGAAAAACTGTTTTTT. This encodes CASIGQGNNEKLFF.